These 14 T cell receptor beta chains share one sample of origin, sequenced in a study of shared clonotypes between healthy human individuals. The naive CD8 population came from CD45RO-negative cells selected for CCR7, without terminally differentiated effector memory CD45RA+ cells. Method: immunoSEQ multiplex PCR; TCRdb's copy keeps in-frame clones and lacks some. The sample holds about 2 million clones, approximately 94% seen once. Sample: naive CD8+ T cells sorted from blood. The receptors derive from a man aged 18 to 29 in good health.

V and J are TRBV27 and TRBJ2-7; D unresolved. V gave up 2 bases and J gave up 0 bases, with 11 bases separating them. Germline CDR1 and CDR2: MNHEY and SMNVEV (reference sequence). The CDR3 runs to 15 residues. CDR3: CASSLIPPDSYEQYF. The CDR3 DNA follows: TGTGCCAGCAGTTTAATCCCCCCTGACTCCTACGAGCAGTACTTC.

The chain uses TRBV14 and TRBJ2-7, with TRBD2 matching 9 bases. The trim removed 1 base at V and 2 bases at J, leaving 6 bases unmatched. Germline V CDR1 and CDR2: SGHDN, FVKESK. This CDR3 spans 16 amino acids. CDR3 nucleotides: TGTGCCAGCAGCCAAGTATTTAGCGGGGGTACCTACGAGCAGTACTTC. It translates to CASSQVFSGGTYEQYF.

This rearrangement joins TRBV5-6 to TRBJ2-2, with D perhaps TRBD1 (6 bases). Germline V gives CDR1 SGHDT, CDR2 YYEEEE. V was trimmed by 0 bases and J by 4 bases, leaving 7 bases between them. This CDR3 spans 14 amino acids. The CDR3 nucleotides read TGTGCCAGCAGCTTGGGAGGGGGCACCGGGGAGCTGTTTTTT. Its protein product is CASSLGGGTGELFF.

CDR3: CASSHGTAYEQYF. In DNA form, the CDR3 reads TGTGCCAGCAGCCACGGGACAGCTTACGAGCAGTACTTC. The chain recombines TRBV7-9 with TRBJ2-7; 7 positions agree with TRBD1. The ends lost 5 bases at V and 4 bases at J; junction bases unmatched: 5. This CDR3 region has 13 residues. Germline CDR1 reads SEHNR; CDR2 reads FQNEAQ (reference sequence). Combining the CDR3 with reference TRBV7-9 and TRBJ2-7 gives the whole variable domain DTGVSQNPRHKITKRGQNVTFRCDPISEHNRLYWYRQTLGQGPEFLTYFQNEAQLEKSRLLSDRFSAERPKGSFSTLEIQRTEQGDSAMYLCASSHGTAYEQYFGPGTRLTVT.

Here the CDR3 reads CASSFGQGEAFF. In DNA, the CDR3 is TGCGCCAGCAGTTTCGGACAGGGTGAAGCTTTCTTT. This rearrangement joins TRBV4-1 to TRBJ1-1; 8 bases line up with TRBD1. After removal of 6 bases from V and 7 bases from J, the junction contained 4 bases not matched to a gene. Germline V gene sequence: CDR1 MGHRA, CDR2 YSYEKL. The CDR3 loop spans 12 amino acids.

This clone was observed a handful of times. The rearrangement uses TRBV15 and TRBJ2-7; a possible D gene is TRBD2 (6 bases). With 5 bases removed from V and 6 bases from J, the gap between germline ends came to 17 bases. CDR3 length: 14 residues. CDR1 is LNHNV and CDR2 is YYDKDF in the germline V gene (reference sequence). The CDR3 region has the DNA TGTGCCACCAGCGGGGGGACTGCCCGGGGCGAGCAGTACTTC. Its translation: CATSGGTARGEQYF.

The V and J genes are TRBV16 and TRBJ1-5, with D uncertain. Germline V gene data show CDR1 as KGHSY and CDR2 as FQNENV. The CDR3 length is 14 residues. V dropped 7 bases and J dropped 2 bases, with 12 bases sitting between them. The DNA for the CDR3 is TGTGCCAGCAACCCATTCGAGGGCAATCAGCCCCAGCATTTT. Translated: CASNPFEGNQPQHF.

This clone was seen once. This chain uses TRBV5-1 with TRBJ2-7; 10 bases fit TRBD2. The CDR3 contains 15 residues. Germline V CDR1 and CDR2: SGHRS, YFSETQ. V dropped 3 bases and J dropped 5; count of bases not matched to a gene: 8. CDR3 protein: CASSSWTSGGNEQYF. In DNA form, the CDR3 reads TGCGCCAGCAGCTCCTGGACTAGCGGTGGGAACGAGCAGTACTTC.

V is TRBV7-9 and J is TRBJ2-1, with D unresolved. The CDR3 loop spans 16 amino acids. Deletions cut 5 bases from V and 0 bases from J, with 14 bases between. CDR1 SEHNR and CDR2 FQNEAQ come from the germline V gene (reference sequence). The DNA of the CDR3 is TGTGCCAGCAGCGGTGATAGAGTCAGCTCCTACAATGAGCAGTTCTTC. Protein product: CASSGDRVSSYNEQFF. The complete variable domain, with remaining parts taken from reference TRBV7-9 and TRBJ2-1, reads DTGVSQNPRHKITKRGQNVTFRCDPISEHNRLYWYRQTLGQGPEFLTYFQNEAQLEKSRLLSDRFSAERPKGSFSTLEIQRTEQGDSAMYLCASSGDRVSSYNEQFFGPGTRLTVL.

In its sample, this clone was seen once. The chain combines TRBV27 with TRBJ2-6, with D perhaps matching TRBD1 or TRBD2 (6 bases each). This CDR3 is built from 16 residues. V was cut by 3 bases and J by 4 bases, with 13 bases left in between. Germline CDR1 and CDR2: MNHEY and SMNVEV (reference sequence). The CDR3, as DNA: TGTGCCAGCAGTTTCTCGGGGGCGGCAGGGGCCAACGTCCTGACTTTC. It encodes CASSFSGAAGANVLTF.

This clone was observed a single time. The CDR3 DNA is TGCGCCAGCAGCCAAGACTCGGCAGGGGCGTTAGGAGACACTGAAGCTTTCTTT. It translates to CASSQDSAGALGDTEAFF. The chain employs TRBV4-1 and TRBJ1-1; D possibly corresponds to TRBD1 (6 bases). CDR3 length: 18 residues. V lost 0 bases to trimming and J lost 3 bases, with 20 bases between them. From germline, CDR1 is MGHRA and CDR2 YSYEKL.

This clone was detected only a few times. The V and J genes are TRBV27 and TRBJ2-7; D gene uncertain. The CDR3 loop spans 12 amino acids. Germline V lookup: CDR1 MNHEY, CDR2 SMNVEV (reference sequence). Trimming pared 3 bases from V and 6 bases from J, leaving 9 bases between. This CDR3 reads CASSFPAGEQYF. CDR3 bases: TGTGCCAGCAGTTTCCCGGCTGGCGAGCAGTACTTC.

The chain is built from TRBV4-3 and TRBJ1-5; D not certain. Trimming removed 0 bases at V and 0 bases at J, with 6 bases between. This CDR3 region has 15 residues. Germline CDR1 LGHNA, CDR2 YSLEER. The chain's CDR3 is CASSQDRFSNQPQHF. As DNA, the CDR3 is TGCGCCAGCAGCCAAGACAGGTTTAGCAATCAGCCCCAGCATTTT.

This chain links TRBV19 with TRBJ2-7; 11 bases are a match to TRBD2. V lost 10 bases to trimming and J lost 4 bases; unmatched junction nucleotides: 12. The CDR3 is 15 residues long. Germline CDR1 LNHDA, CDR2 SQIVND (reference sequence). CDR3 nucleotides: TGTGCCATCACCGGATGGTCTAGCGGGAGGTACGAGCAGTACTTC. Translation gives CAITGWSSGRYEQYF. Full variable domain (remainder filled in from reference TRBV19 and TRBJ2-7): DGGITQSPKYLFRKEGQNVTLSCEQNLNHDAMYWYRQDPGQGLRLIYYSQIVNDFQKGDIAEGYSVSREKKESFPLTVTSAQKNPTAFYLCAITGWSSGRYEQYFGPGTRLTVT.